This record looks at one TCR beta chain sequence and its context. These data originate in a study of CD8 T cells in Susac syndrome. V was trimmed by 3 bases and J by 0 bases, leaving 6 bases between them. Germline V gene sequence: CDR1 MNHEY, CDR2 SMNVEV (reference sequence). The CDR3 consists of 14 residues. In blood CD8+ and CD4+ T cells, TCR beta underwent sequencing. The RNA input was about 0.45 to 1 ug, and it was reverse transcribed with random hexamers. TCRdb ran MiXCR on the immunoSEQ multiplex PCR reads and lists one entry per CDR3 protein. This table holds 150,000 or so distinct CDR3 sequences, just under 97% found once.

Sequencing was done on a sample of CD8+ T cells from PBMCs. This clonotype originated in a human donor with multiple sclerosis. This chain links TRBV27 with TRBJ1-5; D gene uncertain. In nucleotides, the CDR3 is TGTGCCAGCAGTTTTTCAGGTAGCAATCAGCCCCAGCATTTT. Protein product: CASSFSGSNQPQHF.